Listed here are 18 T cell receptor beta chains from one sample, sequenced in a study of CD8+ T cells in alopecia areata. Treatment indicated: oral pan-JAK inhibitor, 5-10 mg twice daily. RNA extraction was followed by reverse transcription into cDNA, which acted as the sequencing template. Profiling relied on immunoSEQ multiplex PCR, and the TCRdb table lists in-frame clones only, not all of them. In the table there are about 190,000 clones, 45% to 75% of which are singletons. Here the sequenced sample was CD4+ T cells sorted from blood, taken at week 4, from a patient treated with tofacitinib. Source of these receptors: a human donor with alopecia areata.

This clone was counted a few times. The same CDR3 is also encoded by other DNA sequences in this sample. The rearrangement links TRBV30 to TRBJ2-6; D is ambiguous. CDR3 length: 13 amino acids. Germline CDR1 is GTSNPN and CDR2 is SVGIG (reference sequence). V lost 1 base and J 2 bases, leaving 3 bases between the germline ends. CDR3 loop: CAWSGTGANVLTF. In DNA form, the CDR3 reads TGTGCCTGGAGTGGTACTGGGGCCAACGTCCTGACTTTC.

The rearrangement links TRBV30 to TRBJ1-2, with D uncertain. The CDR3 length is 14 residues. V was trimmed by 3 bases and J by 6 bases, leaving 17 bases between them. Germline CDR1 GTSNPN, CDR2 SVGIG (reference sequence). The CDR3 here is CAWSAGPFTDGYTF. CDR3 DNA sequence: TGTGCCTGGAGCGCTGGTCCTTTCACCGATGGCTACACCTTC.

The chain is built from TRBV30 and TRBJ1-5; no firm D call. Germline V gene data show CDR1 as GTSNPN and CDR2 as SVGIG (reference sequence). The CDR3 loop spans 15 amino acids. V was trimmed by 4 bases and J by 1 base, leaving 14 bases between them. The CDR3 spells CAWTPGRASNQPQHF. The DNA of the CDR3 is TGTGCCTGGACCCCCGGTAGGGCGAGCAATCAGCCCCAGCATTTT.

This rearrangement joins TRBV10-3 to TRBJ1-4; 7 bases fit TRBD1. The CDR3 is 14 residues long. The J segment lost 13 bases and the V segment lost 5 bases, leaving 13 bases of the junction unmatched. Germline CDR1 ENHRY, CDR2 SYGVKD. CDR3 DNA sequence: TGTGCCATCAGTCTTTCCCCCGACAGGGCGAGACTGTTTTTT. This gives the protein CAISLSPDRARLFF.

The chain employs TRBV29-1 and TRBJ1-1; the D gene is possibly TRBD1 (5 bases). Germline values: CDR1 SQVTM, CDR2 ANQGSEA. V dropped 4 bases and J dropped 8 bases, with 14 bases sitting between them. The CDR3 runs to 12 residues. The chain's CDR3 is CSVGRAGTEAFF. Here the CDR3 DNA reads TGCAGCGTTGGGAGGGCCGGGACGGAAGCTTTCTTT.

J is TRBJ2-2 and V is TRBV29-1; D not resolved. Germline V gene lookup returns CDR1 SQVTM and CDR2 ANQGSEA. This CDR3 has 12 amino acids. V lost 3 bases to trimming and J lost 7 bases, with 9 bases between them. The CDR3: CSVERFGGELFF. The CDR3 DNA follows: TGCAGCGTTGAGAGGTTTGGCGGGGAGCTGTTTTTT.

V and J are TRBV6-1 and TRBJ1-3; D is unresolved. CDR1 and CDR2 from the germline V gene are MNHNS and SASEGT. Trimming removed 3 bases from V and 0 bases from J, with 9 bases in between. The CDR3 totals 15 residues. The CDR3 region is CASSDRAISGNTIYF. The CDR3 nucleotides are TGTGCCAGCAGTGACCGGGCTATCTCTGGAAACACCATATATTTT.

In this sample, this clone turned up a few times. The chain links TRBV13 to TRBJ2-6, with D possibly being TRBD1 (7 bases). Germline lookup yields CDR1 PRHDT and CDR2 FYEKMQ (reference sequence). This CDR3 region has 18 residues. V lost 3 bases to trimming and J lost 0 bases, with 15 bases between them. The CDR3 region is CASSLAGQINSGANVLTF. CDR3 DNA: TGTGCCAGCAGCTTGGCGGGACAGATCAACTCTGGGGCCAACGTCCTGACTTTC.

This chain uses TRBV29-1 with TRBJ2-3; D not resolved. The V end was cut by 7 bases, the J end by 0 bases, with 5 bases between. This CDR3 is 11 amino acids long. The V gene's germline CDR1 is SQVTM and CDR2 ANQGSEA. The CDR3 DNA sequence: TGCAGCGCTAAAAGCACAGATACGCAGTATTTT. Its translation: CSAKSTDTQYF.

V usage is TRBV27 and J usage is TRBJ2-7; weak D call: TRBD2 (5 bases). V lost 5 bases and J lost 4, with 9 bases in between. This CDR3 contains 12 residues. Germline assignment: CDR1 MNHEY and CDR2 SMNVEV (reference sequence). Here the CDR3 reads CASSQEGYEQYF. In nucleotides, the CDR3 is TGTGCCAGCAGTCAAGAGGGATACGAGCAGTACTTC.

This chain connects TRBV30 to TRBJ1-2; D remains ambiguous. Germline lookup yields CDR1 GTSNPN and CDR2 SVGIG (reference sequence). V lost 3 bases and J 4 bases, leaving 12 bases between the germline ends. There are 13 residues in the CDR3. The CDR3 DNA is TGTGCCTGGAGCCCCAGCCTGTTCTATGGCTACACCTTC. Protein sequence: CAWSPSLFYGYTF.

This clone has at least ten counts. The rearrangement uses TRBV6-1 and TRBJ2-5; D ambiguous. V gave up 5 bases and J gave up 2 bases, with 9 bases separating them. Germline V CDR1 and CDR2: MNHNS, SASEGT. This CDR3 spans 13 amino acids. CDR3 nucleotides: TGTGCCAGCAGTACGATACGTCAAGAGACCCAGTACTTC. Residues: CASSTIRQETQYF.

With respect to this clone: Different DNA sequences within this sample yield the same CDR3. The gene calls are TRBV29-1 and TRBJ1-5, with D unclear. The CDR3 runs to 12 residues. Looked up from germline, CDR1 is SQVTM and CDR2 is ANQGSEA. The V end lost 4 bases, the J end lost 0 bases, and 4 bases lay between the germline ends. The CDR3 loop reads CSVGDSNQPQHF. CDR3 bases: TGCAGCGTTGGAGATAGCAATCAGCCCCAGCATTTT.

This clone was counted only a few times. The J gene is TRBJ1-2, the V gene TRBV20-1; D not resolved. The V end lost 5 bases, the J end lost 5 bases, and 3 bases lay between the germline ends. The CDR3 loop spans 9 amino acids. Germline CDR1 and CDR2: DFQATT and SNEGSKA (reference sequence). CDR3 in DNA: TGCAGTGCTCATTATGGCTACACCTTC. Translation: CSAHYGYTF.

The chain couples TRBV6-1 to TRBJ1-5, with 7 bases matching TRBD1. The germline gives CDR1 MNHNS, CDR2 SASEGT. J gave up 15 bases and V 8 bases, and 19 bases lay outside the gene matches. CDR3 length: 14 amino acids. CDR3 loop: CASSPRTGDTAMHF. CDR3 DNA: TGTGCCAGCTCTCCTAGAACAGGGGACACTGCAATGCATTTT.

This clone was counted a single time. The rearrangement links TRBV5-1 to TRBJ2-3; 7 bases map to TRBD2. Per germline, CDR1 SGHRS and CDR2 YFSETQ. The CDR3 spans 14 residues. V lost 3 bases to trimming and J lost 3 bases; unmatched junction nucleotides: 4. The CDR3 DNA reads TGCGCCAGCAGCTCCCAGCGGGAAACAGATACGCAGTATTTT. Its translation is CASSSQRETDTQYF.

This clone was detected a few times. This chain connects TRBV5-1 to TRBJ2-5, with 10 bases that match TRBD2. J gave up 1 base and V 6 bases, and 9 bases lay outside the gene matches. The CDR3 covers 16 residues. Germline V gene lookup returns CDR1 SGHRS and CDR2 YFSETQ. Here the CDR3 reads CASKVKGTSAQETQYF. The CDR3 DNA is TGCGCCAGCAAAGTTAAGGGGACTAGCGCCCAAGAGACCCAGTACTTC.

V usage is TRBV29-1 and J usage is TRBJ2-1; 11 nucleotides match TRBD1. Trimming at V came to 5 bases and at J to 6 bases, leaving 6 bases not matched to a gene. The CDR3 is made up of 14 amino acids. Germline V lookup: CDR1 SQVTM, CDR2 ANQGSEA. In DNA, the CDR3 is TGCAGCGTTACAGGACAGGGGGCGATCAATGAGCAGTTCTTC. Encoded protein: CSVTGQGAINEQFF.